A selection of T cell receptor beta chains follows, all from one sample in a study of blood T cells in healthy people across ages. One entry per CDR3 protein results from TCRdb running MiXCR on the 5' RACE reads. Here the sample spans around 1.5 million distinct CDR3 sequences, about 35% being singletons. Sequencing was performed on blood. All receptors come from a woman aged 25 to 39 in good health. Both conserved end residues are part of each CDR3. The order of the fields is V gene, clone size, J gene, D gene, CDR3 DNA, CDR3 protein. D genes are given only for firm matches. Clone size is stated in some rows and not others, as once, few, many or a class when expanded.

V: TRBV5-1
size: once
J: TRBJ1-5
D: TRBD1
DNA: TGCGCCAGCAGCTCGCATCGGACAGGACCGAGCCCCCAGCATTTT
CDR3: CASSSHRTGPSPQHF

V: TRBV15
size: .
J: TRBJ1-5
D: TRBD1
DNA: TGTGTCACCAGCAGGGGATGGACAGGGGATAGCAATCAGCCCCAGCATTTT
CDR3: CVTSRGWTGDSNQPQHF

V: TRBV5-1
size: .
J: TRBJ2-3
D: TRBD1
DNA: TGCGCCACCCGCGGGACAGGGGCAGGAGATACGCAGTATTTT
CDR3: CATRGTGAGDTQYF

V: TRBV2
size: few
J: TRBJ1-4
D: TRBD1
DNA: TGTGCCACCCTACAGGGGACTAATGAAAAACTGTTTTTT
CDR3: CATLQGTNEKLFF

V: TRBV27
size: .
J: TRBJ2-1
D: TRBD2
DNA: TGTGCCAGCAGGGCGTTTAGCGGGAGCTCCTACAATGAGCAGTTCTTC
CDR3: CASRAFSGSSYNEQFF

V: TRBV7-9
size: .
J: TRBJ2-5
D: .
DNA: TGTGCCAGCAGCTCCCCCCCGGACGGGAGAAATAGGGAGACCCAGTACTTC
CDR3: CASSSPPDGRNRETQYF

V: TRBV24-1
size: .
J: TRBJ2-1
D: TRBD2
DNA: TGTGCCACCAGTGGACGGCGGGAGGCCTCCTACAATGAGCAGTTCTTC
CDR3: CATSGRREASYNEQFF

V: TRBV6-1
size: .
J: TRBJ2-7
D: .
DNA: TGTGCCAGCTTTCAGTGGGAGAATAACCACGAGCAGTACTTC
CDR3: CASFQWENNHEQYF

V: TRBV3-1
size: many
J: TRBJ2-1
D: TRBD1
DNA: TGTGCCAGCAGCCAAATGACAGGGGCAAATGAGCAGTTCTTC
CDR3: CASSQMTGANEQFF

V: TRBV20-1
size: .
J: TRBJ2-1
D: TRBD2
DNA: TGCAGTGCTAGAGATCATTCCGGGACTAGCGGGGGATTCAACAATGAGCAGTTCTTC
CDR3: CSARDHSGTSGGFNNEQFF

V: TRBV6-2/TRBV6-3
size: few
J: TRBJ2-3
D: .
DNA: TGTGCCAGCAGTGCTCAGCGGACCCTAACAGATACGCAGTATTTT
CDR3: CASSAQRTLTDTQYF

V: TRBV6-1
size: .
J: TRBJ2-1
D: .
DNA: TGTGCCAGCACCACGCTGGGCGGCCACAATGAGCAGTTCTTC
CDR3: CASTTLGGHNEQFF

V: TRBV5-1
size: few
J: TRBJ2-7
D: TRBD1
DNA: TGCGCCAGCAGCCTCGGACAGGGGAAACCCTACGAGCAGTACTTC
CDR3: CASSLGQGKPYEQYF